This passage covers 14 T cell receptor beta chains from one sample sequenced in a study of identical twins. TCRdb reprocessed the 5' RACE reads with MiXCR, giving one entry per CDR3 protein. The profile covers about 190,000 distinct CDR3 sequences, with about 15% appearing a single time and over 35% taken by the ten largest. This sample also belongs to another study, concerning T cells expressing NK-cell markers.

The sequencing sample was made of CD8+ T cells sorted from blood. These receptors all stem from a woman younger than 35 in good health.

In DNA, the CDR3 is TGTGCCAGCAGCCTTCCTGAGGGTCTAGCCAAAAACATTCAGTACTTC. This translates into CASSLPEGLAKNIQYF. The rearrangement uses TRBV7-9 and TRBJ2-4; the D gene is possibly TRBD2 (5 bases). Germline V gives CDR1 SEHNR, CDR2 FQNEAQ (reference sequence). The ends were cut back, 5 bases at V and 0 bases at J, with 14 bases in the middle. CDR3 length: 16 residues.

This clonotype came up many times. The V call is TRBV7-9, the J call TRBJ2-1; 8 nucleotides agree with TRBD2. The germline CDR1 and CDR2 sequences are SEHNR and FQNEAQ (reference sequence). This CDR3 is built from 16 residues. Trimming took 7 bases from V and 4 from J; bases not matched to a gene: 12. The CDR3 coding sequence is TGTGCCAGCATCGACCGATCGGGAGGGGCTTACAATGAGCAGTTCTTC. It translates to CASIDRSGGAYNEQFF.

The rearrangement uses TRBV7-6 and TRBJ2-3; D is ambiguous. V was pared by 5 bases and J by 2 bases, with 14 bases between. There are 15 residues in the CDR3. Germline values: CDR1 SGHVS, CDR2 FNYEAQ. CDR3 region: CASSPNAGSTDTQYF. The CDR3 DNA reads TGTGCCAGCAGCCCGAACGCCGGATCCACAGATACGCAGTATTTT.

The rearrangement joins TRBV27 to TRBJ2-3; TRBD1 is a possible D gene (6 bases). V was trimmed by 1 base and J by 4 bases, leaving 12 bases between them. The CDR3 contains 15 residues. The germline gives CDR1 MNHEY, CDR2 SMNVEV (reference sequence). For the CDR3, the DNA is TGTGCCAGCAGTTTATTAGACAGGAGGCCAGATACGCAGTATTTT. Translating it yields CASSLLDRRPDTQYF.

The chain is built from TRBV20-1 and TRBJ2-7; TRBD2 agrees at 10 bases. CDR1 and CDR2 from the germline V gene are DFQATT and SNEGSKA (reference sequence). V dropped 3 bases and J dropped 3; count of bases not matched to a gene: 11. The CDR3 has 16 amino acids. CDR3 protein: CSASPTSGDINYEQYF. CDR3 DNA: TGCAGTGCTAGCCCCACTAGCGGGGATATCAACTACGAGCAGTACTTC.

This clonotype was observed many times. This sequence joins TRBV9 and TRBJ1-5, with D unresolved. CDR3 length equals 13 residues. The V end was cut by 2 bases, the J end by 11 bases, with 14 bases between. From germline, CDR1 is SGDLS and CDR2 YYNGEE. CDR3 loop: CASSVTPREAQHF. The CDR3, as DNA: TGTGCCAGCAGCGTGACCCCTCGGGAGGCCCAGCATTTT.

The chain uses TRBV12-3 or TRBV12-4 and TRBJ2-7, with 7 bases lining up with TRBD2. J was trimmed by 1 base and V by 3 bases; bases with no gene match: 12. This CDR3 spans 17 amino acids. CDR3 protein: CASSFAALPGGSYEQYF. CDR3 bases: TGTGCCAGCAGTTTCGCGGCCCTTCCGGGGGGATCCTACGAGCAGTACTTC.

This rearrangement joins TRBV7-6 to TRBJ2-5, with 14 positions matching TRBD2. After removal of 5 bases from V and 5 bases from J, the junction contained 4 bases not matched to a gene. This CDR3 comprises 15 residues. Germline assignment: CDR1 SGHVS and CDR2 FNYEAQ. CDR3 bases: TGTGCCAGCAGCACGGGACTAGCGGGGGTTGAGACCCAGTACTTC. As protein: CASSTGLAGVETQYF.

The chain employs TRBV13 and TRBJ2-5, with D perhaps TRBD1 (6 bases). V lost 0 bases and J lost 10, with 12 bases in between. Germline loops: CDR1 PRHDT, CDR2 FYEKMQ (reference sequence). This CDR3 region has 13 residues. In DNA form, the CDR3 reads TGTGCCAGCAGCTTAGGACAGGGTCGTGACCAGTACTTC. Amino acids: CASSLGQGRDQYF.

This CDR3 is CSVVDSSDTEAFF. CDR3 DNA: TGCAGCGTTGTCGATTCCTCGGACACTGAAGCTTTCTTT. V and J are TRBV29-1 and TRBJ1-1; D is ambiguous. Trimming cost V 4 bases and J 3 bases, with 12 bases left between them. Germline CDR1 is SQVTM and CDR2 is ANQGSEA. This CDR3 contains 13 residues. Using reference TRBV29-1 and TRBJ1-1 for the parts outside the CDR3, the full variable domain is SAVISQKPSRDICQRGTSLTIQCQVDSQVTMMFWYRQQPGQSLTLIATANQGSEATYESGFVIDKFPISRPNLTFSTLTVSNMSPEDSSIYLCSVVDSSDTEAFFGQGTRLTVV.

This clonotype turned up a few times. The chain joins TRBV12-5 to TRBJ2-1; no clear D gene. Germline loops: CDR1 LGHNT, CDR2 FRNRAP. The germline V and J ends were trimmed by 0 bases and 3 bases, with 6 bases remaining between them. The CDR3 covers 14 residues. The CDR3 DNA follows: TGTGCTAGTGGTTTGGTCTCCAGCTACAATGAGCAGTTCTTC. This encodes CASGLVSSYNEQFF.

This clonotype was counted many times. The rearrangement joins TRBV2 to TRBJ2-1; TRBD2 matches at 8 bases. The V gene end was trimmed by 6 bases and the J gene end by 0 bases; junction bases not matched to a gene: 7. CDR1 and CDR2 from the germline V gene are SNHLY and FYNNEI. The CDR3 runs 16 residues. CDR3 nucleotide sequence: TGTGCCAGCAGGGACCCGGGGGGGCGCTCCTACAATGAGCAGTTCTTC. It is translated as CASRDPGGRSYNEQFF.

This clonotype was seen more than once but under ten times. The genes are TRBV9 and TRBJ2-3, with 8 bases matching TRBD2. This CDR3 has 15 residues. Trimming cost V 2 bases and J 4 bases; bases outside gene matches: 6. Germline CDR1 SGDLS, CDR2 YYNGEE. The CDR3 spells CASSVGGLAADTQYF. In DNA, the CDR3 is TGTGCCAGCAGCGTCGGCGGACTAGCAGCAGATACGCAGTATTTT.

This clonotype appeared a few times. The CDR3 DNA is TGTGCCAGCAGTTTGTCTCCTCCAGAGACCCAGTACTTC. Translated: CASSLSPPETQYF. The rearrangement uses TRBV12-3 or TRBV12-4 and TRBJ2-5, with no clear D. The CDR3 loop spans 13 amino acids. The V end was cut by 3 bases, the J end by 4 bases, with 9 bases between.